A single sample is the source of the 5 T cell receptor beta chains below, sequenced in a study of OX40 agonist ivuxolimab in advanced cancers. The method was immunoSEQ multiplex PCR; TCRdb's version includes in-frame clones alone and lacks a portion of them. The table includes around 9,300 clones, roughly 90% detected once. This specimen consisted of CD4+ or CD8+ T cells sorted from blood, obtained in a trial of the OX40 agonist ivuxolimab. The origin of the receptors is an adult with an advanced solid tumor such as melanoma, head and neck, liver or kidney cancer.

The chain combines TRBV19 with TRBJ2-7, with D hard to call. The germline gives CDR1 LNHDA, CDR2 SQIVND (reference sequence). Trimming took 6 bases from V and 0 from J, leaving 9 bases between them. The CDR3 extends over 13 amino acids. CDR3: CASRPPSSYEQYF. CDR3 coding DNA: TGTGCCAGTAGACCCCCATCCTCCTACGAGCAGTACTTC.

V and J are TRBV2 and TRBJ1-5; tentative D call: TRBD1 (6 bases). This CDR3 is built from 13 residues. Trimming left V 4 bases short and J 9 bases short, with 13 bases between. CDR1 and CDR2 (germline): SNHLY, FYNNEI. CDR3 amino acids: CASSGDTEMPQHF. As DNA, the CDR3 is TGTGCCAGCAGTGGGGACACGGAAATGCCCCAGCATTTT.

The chain carries TRBV9 and TRBJ2-5; TRBD2 matches 7 bases. Germline V gene sequence: CDR1 SGDLS, CDR2 YYNGEE. This CDR3 comprises 14 residues. Losses at the gene ends were 0 bases for V and 7 bases for J; bases not matched to a gene: 6. The CDR3 sequence: CASSVGGLDGTQYF. CDR3 DNA sequence: TGTGCCAGCAGCGTAGGAGGACTAGATGGGACCCAGTACTTC.

This chain links TRBV5-1 with TRBJ2-1; no definite D call. Per germline, CDR1 SGHRS and CDR2 YFSETQ. Trimming stripped 0 bases from V and 7 bases from J, with 8 bases between. This CDR3 spans 13 amino acids. The CDR3 DNA reads TGCGCCAGCAGCTTGGGTGGGTTGAATGAGCAGTTCTTC. This gives the protein CASSLGGLNEQFF. Supplemented by reference TRBV5-1 and TRBJ2-1, the full variable domain reads KAGVTQTPRYLIKTRGQQVTLSCSPISGHRSVSWYQQTPGQGLQFLFEYFSETQRNKGNFPGRFSGRQFSNSRSEMNVSTLELGDSALYLCASSLGGLNEQFFGPGTRLTVL.

The chain joins TRBV20-1 to TRBJ1-1; D gene uncertain. V lost 0 bases and J 7 bases, leaving 6 bases between the germline ends. Germline CDR1 is DFQATT and CDR2 is SNEGSKA (reference sequence). The CDR3 has 11 residues. The CDR3 DNA reads as TGCAGTGCTAGAGATAGGTATGAAGCTTTCTTT. Amino acids: CSARDRYEAFF.